This is a list of T cell receptor beta chains from one sample in a study of T-cell reconstitution after alpha-beta-depleted transplantation in children. TCRdb reanalysed the PCR reads using MiXCR and keeps one entry per CDR3 protein. Counted here are a few hundred thousand distinct CDR3 sequences, approximately 41% occurring once; the ten biggest clones make up 27%. The sequencing here drew on PBMCs, taken before TCRalphabeta/CD19-depleted stem cell transplant. The receptors derive from a girl aged 2 to 10 with aplastic anemia, due to receive a stem cell transplant. The CDR3 runs from the conserved cysteine through the conserved F or W. D genes are given only for firm matches. Clone size is given for some rows only: seen once, a few or many times, or a class if the clone is expanded.

j_call | clone_size | d_call | v_call | cdr3_nt | cdr3_aa
TRBJ2-1 | many | TRBD2 | TRBV11-2 | TGTGCCAGCAGCGCGCGACTAGCGGGCTCCAATGAGCAGTTCTTC | CASSARLAGSNEQFF
TRBJ2-7 | many | . | TRBV7-2 | TGTGCCAGCAGCGCCTGGAGCTCCTACGAGCAGTACTTC | CASSAWSSYEQYF
TRBJ1-1 | few | . | TRBV7-9 | TGTGCCAGCAGCTCGAACTCCAGGGTGGGGAACACTGAAGCTTTCTTT | CASSSNSRVGNTEAFF
TRBJ2-6 | . | . | TRBV12-3/TRBV12-4 | TGTGCCAGCAGCCGGGGACCGCACTCTGGGGCCAACGTCCTGACTTTC | CASSRGPHSGANVLTF
TRBJ2-3 | . | TRBD2 | TRBV20-1 | TGCAGTGCAAATTCCGGGACTAGCGGGGGTAGCACAGATACGCAGTATTTT | CSANSGTSGGSTDTQYF
TRBJ1-5 | many | . | TRBV19 | TGTGCCAGTCGACAGGCCTTGGGGAGCAATCAGCCCCAGCATTTT | CASRQALGSNQPQHF
TRBJ2-1 | . | TRBD1 | TRBV29-1 | TGCAGCGTGGACGGACCGGGACAGGGGAATGAGCAGTTCTTC | CSVDGPGQGNEQFF
TRBJ2-7 | . | . | TRBV5-1 | TGCGCCAGCAGCTTTAGCCCAGACAGGCGGCAGTACTTC | CASSFSPDRRQYF
TRBJ2-1 | . | TRBD2 | TRBV30 | TGTGCCTGGGGGGGACTAGCGGAGCAGTTCTTC | CAWGGLAEQFF
TRBJ1-2 | few | TRBD1 | TRBV20-1 | TGCAGTGCCGGAACCACTGCCGGGACAGGGATCGGTGGCTACACCTTC | CSAGTTAGTGIGGYTF
TRBJ2-7 | few | . | TRBV6-5 | TGTGCCACCTTAAACCGCAACTACGAGCAGTACTTC | CATLNRNYEQYF
TRBJ2-3 | . | . | TRBV29-1 | TGCAGCGTAGGTCGGGACACAGATACGCAGTATTTT | CSVGRDTDTQYF
TRBJ2-3 | many | TRBD2 | TRBV20-1 | TGCAGTGCTAGAGCCGAGCGGGAGTGGCGCACAGATACGCAGTATTTT | CSARAEREWRTDTQYF
TRBJ2-7 | . | TRBD2 | TRBV20-1 | TGCAGTGCTAGTCTCCCTAGCGGCTCCTACGAGCAGTACTTC | CSASLPSGSYEQYF
TRBJ1-1 | . | TRBD1 | TRBV6-1 | TGTGCCAGCAGAATGACAGGGGTGAACACTGAAGCTTTCTTT | CASRMTGVNTEAFF
TRBJ2-7 | few | TRBD1 | TRBV28 | TGTGCCAGCAGGGCCGGGACAGGGCCCTACGAGCAGTACTTC | CASRAGTGPYEQYF
TRBJ1-5 | few | . | TRBV12-3/TRBV12-4 | TGTGCCAGCAGGGGGGGGGCTGCGGGCAATCAGCCCCAGCATTTT | CASRGGAAGNQPQHF